The 25 T cell receptor beta chains in this list originate from one sample, sequenced in a study of Graves' ophthalmopathy and Graves' hyperthyroidism. Beta-chain TCR CDR3 regions were amplified from RNA transcripts. An opening RT-PCR round employed HTBI primers and preceded a second-round multiplex PCR. TCRdb itself ran the multiplex PCR reads through MiXCR, one entry per CDR3 protein. The sample yields roughly 51,000 distinct CDR3 sequences, under 55% seen once. Sequencing used peripheral blood. Source of these receptors: an adult man with Graves' ophthalmopathy.

The rearrangement uses TRBV5-1 and TRBJ1-2, with unresolved D. V shed 0 bases and J shed 5 bases, with 8 bases lying between them. The V gene's germline CDR1 is SGHRS and CDR2 YFSETQ. The CDR3 has 13 amino acids. For the CDR3, the DNA is TGCGCCAGCAGCTTGGATTCCTATTATGGCTACACCTTC. Amino acid sequence: CASSLDSYYGYTF.

As regards this clonotype: It is likely a read error, because the conserved phenylalanine at the end of the CDR3 is missing. The V and J genes are TRBV5-1 and TRBJ2-3; tentatively, D is TRBD1 or TRBD2 (5 bases each). Per the germline V gene, CDR1 is SGHRS and CDR2 is YFSETQ. The CDR3 length is 13 residues. The V and J ends lost 4 bases and 9 bases respectively, with 15 bases between them. The CDR3 reads CASSPLPRDTQYL. The CDR3 bases are TGCGCCAGCAGCCCGCTTCCTAGGGACACGCAGTATTTG.

This clonotype was seen ten or more times. V usage is TRBV9 and J usage is TRBJ2-2, with D tentatively TRBD2 (7 bases). The ends were cut back, 3 bases at V and 3 bases at J, with 15 bases in the middle. Germline V lookup: CDR1 SGDLS, CDR2 YYNGEE. The CDR3 is 16 amino acids. The CDR3 loop reads CASSAFRGGDTGELFF. CDR3 in DNA: TGTGCCAGCAGCGCTTTCCGAGGGGGGGACACCGGGGAGCTGTTTTTT.

This clonotype showed up many times. The chain has TRBV7-9 and TRBJ2-1; D is perhaps TRBD1 (6 bases). The CDR3 consists of 14 residues. Trimming cost V 0 bases and J 9 bases, with 12 bases left between them. Germline CDR1 and CDR2: SEHNR and FQNEAQ (reference sequence). CDR3 in DNA: TGTGCCAGCAGCTTAGCTAACAGGGATGGTGAGCAGTTCTTC. Translation: CASSLANRDGEQFF.

There are many counts of this clonotype. CDR3 in DNA: TGTGCCAGCGAGTGGGCAAAAACTGAAGCTTTCTTT. It is translated as CASEWAKTEAFF. The V and J genes are TRBV7-9 and TRBJ1-1; D ambiguous. Germline V lookup: CDR1 SEHNR, CDR2 FQNEAQ (reference sequence). Trimming cost V 8 bases and J 5 bases, with 12 bases left between them. The CDR3 spans 12 residues.

This chain connects TRBV2 to TRBJ2-2; 11 bases line up with TRBD2. V was pared by 8 bases and J by 0 bases, with 5 bases of the junction left unmatched. This CDR3 has 16 residues. CDR1 is SNHLY and CDR2 is FYNNEI in the germline V gene. This CDR3 reads CASLGLAGANTGELFF. CDR3 in DNA: TGTGCCAGCTTAGGACTAGCGGGCGCGAACACCGGGGAGCTGTTTTTT.

Many counts were recorded for this clonotype. The genes are TRBV7-8 and TRBJ2-6; 8 nucleotides align to TRBD1. The V gene end was trimmed by 5 bases and the J gene end by 11 bases; junction bases not matched to a gene: 14. Germline CDR1 is SGHVS and CDR2 is FQNEAQ. The CDR3 totals 16 residues. Here the CDR3 reads CASSLFPRQGSYVLTF. CDR3 bases: TGTGCCAGCAGCCTCTTTCCCCGACAGGGGTCGTACGTCCTGACTTTC.

This rearrangement joins TRBV7-2 to TRBJ2-1, with 10 bases identical to TRBD2. Trimming at V came to 7 bases and at J to 9 bases, leaving 15 bases not matched to a gene. The CDR3 runs 16 residues. Germline V gives CDR1 SGHTA, CDR2 FQGNSA. The CDR3 DNA reads as TGTGCCAGCACCCCCCAGTTTGGGATAGCGGGAGGTGAGCAGTTCTTC. This gives the protein CASTPQFGIAGGEQFF.

This clonotype was found many times. The V call is TRBV7-9, the J call TRBJ1-4, with 7 bases matching TRBD1. V shed 5 bases, J shed 14 bases, and the junction held 8 bases outside the gene matches. The CDR3 consists of 12 residues. Per germline, CDR1 SEHNR and CDR2 FQNEAQ (reference sequence). CDR3 in DNA: TGTGCCAGCAGCCGAGGAGGGGGCACCCTGTTTTTT. This encodes CASSRGGGTLFF.

The J gene is TRBJ1-2, the V gene TRBV20-1; a possible D gene is TRBD1 (6 bases). V shed 0 bases and J shed 8 bases, with 16 bases lying between them. Germline-derived CDR1 and CDR2 are DFQATT and SNEGSKA (reference sequence). This CDR3 is built from 14 residues. The CDR3 sequence is CSARDLWTVSGYTF. The CDR3 DNA is TGCAGTGCTAGAGATCTATGGACAGTATCCGGCTACACCTTC.

This clonotype was seen at least ten times. The chain has TRBV14 and TRBJ1-1; D call uncertain. Deletions cut 5 bases from V and 3 bases from J, with 10 bases between. Looked up from germline, CDR1 is SGHDN and CDR2 is FVKESK. This CDR3 spans 13 amino acids. The CDR3 spells CASSKRPDTEAFF. In DNA form, the CDR3 reads TGTGCCAGCAGCAAACGGCCAGACACTGAAGCTTTCTTT.

J is TRBJ2-6 and V is TRBV6-5; TRBD1 matches 8 bases. Germline V CDR1 and CDR2: MNHEY, SVGAGI. The CDR3 is made up of 15 amino acids. Germline trimming cut 6 bases from V and 2 bases from J; bases unmatched to any gene: 3. The CDR3 nucleotides read TGTGCCAGCAGGTTGACAGGGGCTGGGGCCAACGTCCTGACTTTC. Protein sequence: CASRLTGAGANVLTF.

This rearrangement joins TRBV10-3 to TRBJ1-4; 7 bases fit TRBD1. The CDR3 covers 13 residues. V was pared by 10 bases and J by 5 bases, with 7 bases of the junction left unmatched. The germline gives CDR1 ENHRY, CDR2 SYGVKD. CDR3 nucleotide sequence: TGTGCCACATCCGGGACAGCAAATGAAAAACTGTTTTTT. It translates to CATSGTANEKLFF.

The chain combines TRBV7-2 with TRBJ2-5; D is ambiguous. The CDR3 spans 13 residues. Deletions cut 4 bases from V and 9 bases from J, with 15 bases between. CDR1 is SGHTA and CDR2 is FQGNSA in the germline V gene. The CDR3 region is CASSSPDVVSQYF. The CDR3 DNA is TGTGCCAGCAGCTCCCCGGATGTCGTGTCCCAGTACTTC.

This clonotype was observed at least ten times. The chain combines TRBV27 with TRBJ2-1; 10 bases are a match to TRBD2. V lost 5 bases to trimming and J lost 3 bases; unmatched junction nucleotides: 4. The germline V gene encodes CDR1 MNHEY and CDR2 SMNVEV (reference sequence). CDR3 size: 15 residues. For the CDR3, the DNA is TGTGCCAGCAGTCCTAGCGGGAGAGGCTACAATGAGCAGTTCTTC. This translates into CASSPSGRGYNEQFF.

The CDR3 protein is CASSYTTVEAFF. The CDR3 coding sequence is TGTGCCAGCAGCTACACGACAGTGGAAGCTTTCTTT. V usage is TRBV5-5 and J usage is TRBJ1-1, with a weak D call TRBD1 (5 bases). Germline CDR1 and CDR2: SGHKS and YYEKEE (reference sequence). V was trimmed by 3 bases and J by 8 bases, leaving 11 bases between them. CDR3 length: 12 amino acids.

The rearrangement links TRBV20-1 to TRBJ1-4; D perhaps matches TRBD1 (5 bases). CDR1 DFQATT and CDR2 SNEGSKA come from the germline V gene (reference sequence). The CDR3 is made up of 11 amino acids. V was pared by 5 bases and J by 8 bases, with 9 bases between. The CDR3 here is CSAPKGEKLFF. The CDR3 bases are TGCAGTGCTCCAAAGGGGGAAAAACTGTTTTTT.

The table lists this clonotype with many counts. The chain joins TRBV5-6 to TRBJ2-3; D unclear. Looked up from germline, CDR1 is SGHDT and CDR2 is YYEEEE. There are 12 residues in the CDR3. The V and J ends lost 4 bases and 2 bases respectively, with 5 bases between them. The chain's CDR3 is CASSQATDTQYF. Here the CDR3 DNA reads TGTGCCAGCAGCCAGGCCACAGATACGCAGTATTTT.

This clonotype was seen only once. The chain carries TRBV20-1 and TRBJ2-2; 7 bases agree with TRBD1. CDR3 length: 14 amino acids. Trimming at V came to 1 base and at J to 2 bases, leaving 1 base not matched to a gene. Germline V gives CDR1 DFQATT, CDR2 SNEGSKA (reference sequence). Here the CDR3 DNA reads TGCAGTGCTAGAGGACAGGGTAACACCGGGGAGCTGTTTTTT. As protein: CSARGQGNTGELFF.

This clonotype was counted many times. The J gene is TRBJ2-5, the V gene TRBV20-1; D perhaps matches TRBD1 (6 bases). This CDR3 has 12 amino acids. V lost 5 bases and J 9 bases, leaving 16 bases between the germline ends. CDR1 DFQATT and CDR2 SNEGSKA come from the germline V gene (reference sequence). CDR3 amino acids: CSAPQGQGAQYF. In nucleotides, the CDR3 is TGCAGTGCTCCCCAGGGGCAAGGGGCCCAGTACTTC.

This chain links TRBV5-6 with TRBJ2-7, with D perhaps matching TRBD1 or TRBD2 (8 bases each). CDR3 size: 14 residues. Between the trimmed V and J ends, which lost 4 bases and 7 bases, there was a span of 18 bases. CDR1 is SGHDT, CDR2 YYEEEE, per germline. The CDR3: CASSAAGGGGEQYF. In nucleotides, the CDR3 is TGTGCCAGCAGCGCTGCAGGGGGCGGGGGGGAGCAGTACTTC.

The rearrangement uses TRBV2 and TRBJ2-6; D is uncertain. The CDR3 runs 15 residues. Germline V CDR1 and CDR2: SNHLY, FYNNEI. Trimming removed 1 base at V and 4 bases at J, with 8 bases between. Here the CDR3 DNA reads TGTGCCAGCAGTGAAGGGGCTCGAGGGGCCAACGTCCTGACTTTC. This sequence encodes CASSEGARGANVLTF.

The chain employs TRBV20-1 and TRBJ2-7; 8 bases fit TRBD2. CDR3 length: 11 amino acids. V trimming: 8 bases; J trimming: 7 bases; junction bases outside the gene matches: 7. In germline, CDR1 is DFQATT, CDR2 SNEGSKA (reference sequence). The CDR3 region is CSYLGGREQYF. CDR3 DNA: TGCAGTTACCTGGGCGGGAGGGAGCAGTACTTC.

This clonotype was found many times. This chain uses TRBV18 with TRBJ1-2, with D uncertain. The germline V gene has CDR1 KGHSH and CDR2 LQKENI. This CDR3 is 12 amino acids long. Deletions cut 2 bases from V and 4 bases from J, with 5 bases between. This chain's CDR3 is CASSPTPYGYTF. The DNA for the CDR3 is TGTGCCAGCTCACCAACGCCCTATGGCTACACCTTC.

As for this clonotype: At one end the junction does not follow the germline gene, possibly because of a read error. The V gene is TRBV24-1, the J gene TRBJ2-1, with TRBD2 matching over 7 bases. CDR3 length: 14 residues. Germline V CDR1 and CDR2: KGHDR, SFDVKD. CDR3 region: CATGDPGLYNEQFF. The CDR3 DNA is TGTGCCACCGGTGATCCGGGACTATACAATGAGCAGTTCTTC.